This T cell receptor beta chain was obtained from a study of blood T cell repertoires in COVID-19 (dated by TCRdb to the early 2020s). Concerning the study at large: Samples covering the acute and convalescent phases of COVID-19 were provided by collaborators in the United States, Italy and Spain. The material from the prospective study consisted of cDNA or gDNA derived from T cells, B-cell-depleted T cells, or PBMCs. Subjects who had been exposed to COVID-19, were actively infected with it, or had recovered from it provided the deeply sampled blood TCRbeta repertoires that made up the dataset. The repertoires were released in a freely available public database intended as a resource for research on the immune response to SARS-CoV-2. The samples were drawn from the first 160 participants of the ongoing ImmuneRACE study and from over a thousand subjects provided by 6 global collaborators. Sample metadata almost always included a de-identified subject ID, COVID-19 status, age in years and sex. Where HLA class I and class II types were available, the types were taken from metadata supplied by the sample provider, not from assay-based typing. What the work shows at the level of the full study, not this receptor alone: Clinical and demographic metadata were provided uncurated, with the amount varying by source and participant.

This clone was observed a handful of times. Which antigen it targets is not known. No clone much larger than this one lies a single base away; base qualities are absent. TCRbeta CDR3 regions were amplified from genomic DNA by means of the immunoSEQ Assay, a bias-controlled multiplex PCR. Regarding the original processing steps: Nucleated cell counts per sample were estimated from amplification of reference gene primers within the assay. To quantify the absolute abundance of each unique TCRbeta CDR3 rearrangement, sequence reads were collapsed and filtered. For each sample, productive Simpson clonality was calculated as the square root of Simpson's diversity index across productive rearrangements. The immuneACCESS repertoire file appears here via TCRdb, limited to in-frame rearrangements. These files lack a portion of the clones; in checked studies, under half of the deficit traces to unresolved V genes, and the cause of the others is not known. That table is the source of V, J and clone size, and D and trimming were worked out from the DNA. The sample records 15,000 to 20,000 clones, approximately 88% of which are singletons. The biggest ten clones account for 10% to 15% of the sample.

Collaborating institutions collected whole blood in K2EDTA tubes following their own protocols. For TCRbeta analysis, collaborators shipped samples in one of three forms: frozen whole blood, isolated PBMCs, or DNA extracted from either of those sample types. V is cut by 7 bases and J by 8 bases, and the space between the germline ends is 17 bases. The germline V gene supplies CDR1 MNHEY and CDR2 SVGAGI. The CDR3, from cysteine to phenylalanine, totals 14 residues. Of the read, only the CDR3 DNA is kept; its 42 bases are in frame from base 1. This receptor was obtained from a human donor in a cohort sampled during active COVID-19. Specimen: peripheral blood. In this chain, TRBV6-5 is recombined with TRBJ1-4, with TRBD1 as a weak D call on 5 bases. The nucleotide sequence is TGTGCCAGCAAGCCCTTGGGGGGAAGGGAAAAACTGTTTTTT. It specifies CASKPLGGREKLFF.